This entry is about one T cell receptor (beta chain). One entry per CDR3 protein, called by TCRdb with MiXCR from the RT-PCR reads. The table has fewer than 800,000 distinct CDR3 sequences, approximately 15% seen once. V dropped 3 bases and J dropped 0; count of bases not matched to a gene: 4. Germline CDR1 is SGHVS and CDR2 is FQNEAQ. The CDR3 extends over 16 amino acids. The sequence was collected from a female donor in good health, serving as a healthy control. This chain uses TRBV7-8 with TRBJ2-2, with TRBD2 matching 7 bases. The sample comprised memory CD4+ T cells from blood. The CDR3 nucleotides are TGTGCCAGCAGCTTCGTCGGGGGGACGAACACCGGGGAGCTGTTTTTT. Amino acid sequence: CASSFVGGTNTGELFF.